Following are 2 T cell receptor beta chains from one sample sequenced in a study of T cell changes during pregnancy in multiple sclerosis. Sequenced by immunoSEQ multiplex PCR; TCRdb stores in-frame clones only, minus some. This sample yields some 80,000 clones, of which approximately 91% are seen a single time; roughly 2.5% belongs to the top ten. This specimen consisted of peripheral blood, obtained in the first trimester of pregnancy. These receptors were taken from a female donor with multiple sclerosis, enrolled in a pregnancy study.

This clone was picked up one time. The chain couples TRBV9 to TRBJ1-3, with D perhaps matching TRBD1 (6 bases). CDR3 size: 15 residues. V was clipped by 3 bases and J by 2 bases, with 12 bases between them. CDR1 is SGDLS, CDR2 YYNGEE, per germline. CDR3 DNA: TGTGCCAGCAGCGCCCCGGGGGGCCCTGGAAACACCATATATTTT. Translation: CASSAPGGPGNTIYF.

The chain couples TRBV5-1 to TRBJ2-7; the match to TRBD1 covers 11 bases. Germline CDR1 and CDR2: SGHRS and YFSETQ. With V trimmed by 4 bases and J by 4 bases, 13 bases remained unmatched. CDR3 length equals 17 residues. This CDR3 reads CASSQARGTGGTYEQYF. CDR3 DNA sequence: TGCGCCAGCAGCCAAGCACGCGGGACAGGGGGAACATACGAGCAGTACTTC.